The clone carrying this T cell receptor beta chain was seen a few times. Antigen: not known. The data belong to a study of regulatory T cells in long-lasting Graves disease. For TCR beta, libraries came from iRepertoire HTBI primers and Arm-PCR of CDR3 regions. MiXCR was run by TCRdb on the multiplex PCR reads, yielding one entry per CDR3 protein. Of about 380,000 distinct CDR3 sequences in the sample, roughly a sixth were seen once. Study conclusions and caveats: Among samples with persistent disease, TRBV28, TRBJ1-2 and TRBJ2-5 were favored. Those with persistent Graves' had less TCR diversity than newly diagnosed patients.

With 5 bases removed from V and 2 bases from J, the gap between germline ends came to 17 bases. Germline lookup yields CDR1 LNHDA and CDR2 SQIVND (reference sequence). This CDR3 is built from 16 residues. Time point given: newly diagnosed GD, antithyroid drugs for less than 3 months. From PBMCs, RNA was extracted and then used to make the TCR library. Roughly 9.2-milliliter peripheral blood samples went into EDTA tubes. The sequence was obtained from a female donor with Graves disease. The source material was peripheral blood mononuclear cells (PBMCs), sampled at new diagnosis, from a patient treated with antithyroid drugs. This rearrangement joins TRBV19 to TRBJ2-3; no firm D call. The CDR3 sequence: CASSPPYWKYTDTQYF. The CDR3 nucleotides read TGTGCCAGTAGTCCGCCCTATTGGAAATACACAGATACGCAGTATTTT.